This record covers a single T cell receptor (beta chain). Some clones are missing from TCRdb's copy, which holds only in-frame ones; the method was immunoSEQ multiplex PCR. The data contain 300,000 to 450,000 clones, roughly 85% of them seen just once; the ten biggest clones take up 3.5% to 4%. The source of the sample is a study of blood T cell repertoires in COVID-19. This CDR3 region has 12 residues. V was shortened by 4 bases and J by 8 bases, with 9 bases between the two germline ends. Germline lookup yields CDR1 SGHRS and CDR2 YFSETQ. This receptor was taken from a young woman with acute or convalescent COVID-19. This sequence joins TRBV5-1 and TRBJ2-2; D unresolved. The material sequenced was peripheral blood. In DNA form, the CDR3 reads TGCGCCAGCAGCAGTGGCCTGGGGGAGCTGTTTTTT. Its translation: CASSSGLGELFF.